Detailed here is one T cell receptor (beta chain). This sample is part of a study of blood T cell repertoires in COVID-19. Losses at the gene ends were 6 bases for V and 3 bases for J; bases not matched to a gene: 5. The CDR3 is 14 amino acids. Germline loops: CDR1 MNHEY, CDR2 SVGAGI. Generated by immunoSEQ multiplex PCR, the TCRdb table keeps only in-frame clones and is missing some. Found here are around 100,000 clones, around 88% of them singletons; the top ten hold 5%. The J gene is TRBJ1-5, the V gene TRBV6-5; TRBD1 matches at 7 bases. Sequences were obtained from peripheral blood. This clonotype was sampled from a human donor in a cohort sampled during active COVID-19. For the CDR3, the DNA is TGTGCCAGCAGCAGGGGGGCGGACAATCAGCCCCAGCATTTT. It specifies CASSRGADNQPQHF.